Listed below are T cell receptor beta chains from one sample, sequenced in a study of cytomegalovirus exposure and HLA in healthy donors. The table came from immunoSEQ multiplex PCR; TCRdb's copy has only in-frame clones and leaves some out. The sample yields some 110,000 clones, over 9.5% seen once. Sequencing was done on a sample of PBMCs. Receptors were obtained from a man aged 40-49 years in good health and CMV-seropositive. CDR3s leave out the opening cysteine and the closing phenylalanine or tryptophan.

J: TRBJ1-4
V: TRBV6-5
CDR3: ASSYSQGAANEKLF

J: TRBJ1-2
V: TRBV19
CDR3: ASSIDPTGWGLVNYGYT

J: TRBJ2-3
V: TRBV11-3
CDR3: ASRDPGVADTQY

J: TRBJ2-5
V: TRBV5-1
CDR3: ASSLGDWKETQY

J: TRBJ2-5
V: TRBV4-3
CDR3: ASSQEAGIEETQY

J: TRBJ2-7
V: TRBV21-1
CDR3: ASSKAGAGVYEQY

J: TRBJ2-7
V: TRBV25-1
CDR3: ASSEYGAGTYEQY

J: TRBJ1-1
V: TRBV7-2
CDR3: ASSLPWTVTEAF

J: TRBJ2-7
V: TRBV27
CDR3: ASSPVLGPQIRGQY

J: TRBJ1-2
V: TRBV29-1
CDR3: SAKTDYGYT

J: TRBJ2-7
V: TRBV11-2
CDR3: ASSRFQGTSGIYEQY

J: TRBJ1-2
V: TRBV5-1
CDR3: ASSLDSGGFGYT

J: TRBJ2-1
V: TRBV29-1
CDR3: SVPRPPGQGTSGSSDEQF

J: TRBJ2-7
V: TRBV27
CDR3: ASSSGLSYEQY

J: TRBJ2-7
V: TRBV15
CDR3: ATSAGQGFSYEQY

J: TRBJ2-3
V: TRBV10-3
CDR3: AIRRDSVRDITQY